A selection of T cell receptor beta chains follows, all from one sample in a study of shared T cell receptors in the human thymus. Clones were sequenced by immunoSEQ multiplex PCR, and TCRdb holds only the in-frame ones, with some missing. The top ten hold approximately 0.02% of the sample, which has around 340,000 clones, roughly 94% seen once. The sample comprised thymocytes. Receptors were obtained from a human donor. The CDR3 runs from the conserved cysteine through the conserved F or W. Fields, in order: clone size, J gene, V gene, D gene, CDR3 protein, CDR3 DNA. The D gene is left open where the match is weak. Rows may omit the clone size; those that give it use once, few, many or a size class.

clone_size: NA; j_call: TRBJ2-7; v_call: TRBV10-2; d_call: NA; cdr3_aa: CASSDGCGPYEQYF; cdr3_nt: TGCGCCAGCAGTGACGGCTGTGGACCCTACGAGCAGTACTTC
clone_size: NA; j_call: TRBJ2-1; v_call: TRBV4-2; d_call: NA; cdr3_aa: CASSQGQWGYNEQFF; cdr3_nt: TGTGCCAGCAGCCAAGGGCAGTGGGGTTACAATGAGCAGTTCTTC
clone_size: NA; j_call: TRBJ1-2; v_call: TRBV19; d_call: NA; cdr3_aa: CASSIQRRSNYGYTF; cdr3_nt: TGTGCCAGTAGTATACAGAGGCGGAGTAACTATGGCTACACCTTC
clone_size: NA; j_call: TRBJ2-1; v_call: TRBV6-5; d_call: NA; cdr3_aa: CASSYSRQGADNEQFF; cdr3_nt: TGTGCCAGCAGTTACTCGAGGCAGGGCGCGGATAATGAGCAGTTCTTC
clone_size: NA; j_call: TRBJ2-1; v_call: TRBV6-4; d_call: NA; cdr3_aa: CASSDTEGIRAGANNEQFF; cdr3_nt: TGTGCCAGCAGTGACACGGAGGGCATCCGGGCGGGGGCCAACAATGAGCAGTTCTTC
clone_size: NA; j_call: TRBJ2-3; v_call: TRBV6-1; d_call: NA; cdr3_aa: CASSEQARSTDTQYF; cdr3_nt: TGTGCCAGCAGTGAACAAGCGCGATCCACAGATACGCAGTATTTT
clone_size: NA; j_call: TRBJ2-1; v_call: TRBV7-9; d_call: TRBD1; cdr3_aa: CASSHRGAEQFF; cdr3_nt: TGTGCCAGCAGCCACAGGGGGGCTGAGCAGTTCTTC
clone_size: NA; j_call: TRBJ2-3; v_call: TRBV9; d_call: NA; cdr3_aa: CASSVAGLVPYSTDTQYF; cdr3_nt: TGTGCCAGCAGCGTAGCGGGGCTCGTGCCATATAGCACAGATACGCAGTATTTT
clone_size: NA; j_call: TRBJ1-1; v_call: TRBV27; d_call: TRBD1; cdr3_aa: CASSLSGQGLGEAFF; cdr3_nt: TGTGCCAGCAGTTTATCGGGACAGGGGTTGGGTGAAGCTTTCTTT
clone_size: NA; j_call: TRBJ2-5; v_call: TRBV10-1; d_call: TRBD1; cdr3_aa: CASSGGQGAEETQYF; cdr3_nt: TGCGCCAGCAGTGGGGGACAGGGGGCTGAAGAGACCCAGTACTTC
clone_size: NA; j_call: TRBJ1-2; v_call: TRBV7-9; d_call: TRBD1; cdr3_aa: CASSPSQGQGCGNYGYTF; cdr3_nt: TGTGCCAGCAGCCCCTCCCAGGGACAGGGATGTGGAAACTATGGCTACACCTTC
clone_size: NA; j_call: TRBJ2-1; v_call: TRBV19; d_call: TRBD2; cdr3_aa: CATRLAGIYNEQFF; cdr3_nt: TGTGCCACTAGACTAGCGGGGATATACAATGAGCAGTTCTTC
clone_size: NA; j_call: TRBJ2-5; v_call: TRBV11-2; d_call: TRBD2; cdr3_aa: CASSPHGLGSETQYF; cdr3_nt: TGTGCCAGCAGCCCGCATGGACTAGGGAGTGAGACCCAGTACTTC
clone_size: NA; j_call: TRBJ2-3; v_call: TRBV27; d_call: NA; cdr3_aa: CASSSRWRAGTDTQYF; cdr3_nt: TGTGCCAGCAGTAGCCGATGGAGGGCGGGGACAGATACGCAGTATTTT
clone_size: once; j_call: TRBJ1-2; v_call: TRBV2; d_call: NA; cdr3_aa: CASRPQPGDIHQVANYGYTF; cdr3_nt: TGTGCCAGCAGACCCCAGCCCGGCGACATTCACCAAGTAGCTAACTATGGCTACACCTTC
clone_size: once; j_call: TRBJ1-1; v_call: TRBV29-1; d_call: NA; cdr3_aa: CSTGTPAKGTEAFF; cdr3_nt: TGCAGCACCGGGACCCCGGCGAAGGGAACTGAAGCTTTCTTT
clone_size: NA; j_call: TRBJ1-4; v_call: TRBV4-3; d_call: NA; cdr3_aa: CASSQEEWTTNEKLFF; cdr3_nt: TGCGCCAGCAGCCAAGAGGAGTGGACAACTAATGAAAAACTGTTTTTT
clone_size: NA; j_call: TRBJ1-4; v_call: TRBV7-9; d_call: NA; cdr3_aa: CASSSLWEEKLFF; cdr3_nt: TGTGCCAGCAGCTCCTTATGGGAGGAAAAACTGTTTTTT
clone_size: NA; j_call: TRBJ2-3; v_call: TRBV7-2; d_call: NA; cdr3_aa: CASSLVSIEKMCFTDTQYF; cdr3_nt: TGTGCCAGCAGCTTAGTGTCGATCGAAAAGATGTGTTTCACAGATACGCAGTATTTT
clone_size: NA; j_call: TRBJ2-4; v_call: TRBV25-1; d_call: NA; cdr3_aa: CAGSDNREDIQYF; cdr3_nt: TGTGCCGGCAGTGACAACAGGGAGGACATTCAGTACTTC
clone_size: once; j_call: TRBJ2-7; v_call: TRBV11-2; d_call: NA; cdr3_aa: CASSLETGATYEQYF; cdr3_nt: TGTGCCAGCAGCTTAGAGACGGGCGCGACCTACGAGCAGTACTTC
clone_size: NA; j_call: TRBJ1-4; v_call: TRBV28; d_call: NA; cdr3_aa: CASIPRRKATNEKLFF; cdr3_nt: TGTGCCAGCATCCCCCGGCGGAAGGCAACTAATGAAAAACTGTTTTTT
clone_size: NA; j_call: TRBJ2-3; v_call: TRBV10-3; d_call: NA; cdr3_aa: CAISAGPTEWQYF; cdr3_nt: TGTGCCATCAGTGCCGGGCCTACCGAATGGCAGTATTTT
clone_size: NA; j_call: TRBJ2-3; v_call: TRBV4-1; d_call: NA; cdr3_aa: CASSQDRTTSTDTQYF; cdr3_nt: TGCGCCAGCAGCCAAGATAGGACCACGAGCACAGATACGCAGTATTTT
clone_size: NA; j_call: TRBJ1-5; v_call: TRBV29-1; d_call: NA; cdr3_aa: CSAPSPDQPQHF; cdr3_nt: TGCAGCGCCCCATCCCCCGATCAGCCCCAGCATTTT
clone_size: NA; j_call: TRBJ2-7; v_call: TRBV11-1; d_call: NA; cdr3_aa: CASSSTGTIPYEQYF; cdr3_nt: TGTGCCAGCAGCTCCACAGGGACAATCCCCTACGAGCAGTACTTC